The 14 T cell receptor beta chains reported below all come from one sample, sequenced in a study of shared clonotypes between healthy human individuals. Clones were read by immunoSEQ multiplex PCR, and TCRdb kept only the in-frame ones, dropping some. Here the sample spans 2,500,000 or so clones, roughly 93% being singletons. The sample was naive CD4+ T cells from PBMCs. Subset specified: CD45RA+ positively selected. The receptor set was obtained from a man aged 18 to 29 in good health. Some clones in this sample may be carry-over from other donors' samples.

J is TRBJ1-1 and V is TRBV2; 8 bases fit TRBD1. Germline CDR1 reads SNHLY; CDR2 reads FYNNEI. This CDR3 spans 14 amino acids. V lost 6 bases and J lost 3; bases outside the gene matches: 6. The CDR3 bases are TGTGCCAGCAGCGGACAGGGAGGTGACACTGAAGCTTTCTTT. It codes for CASSGQGGDTEAFF.

In this sample, this clone turned up once. The chain couples TRBV5-6 to TRBJ1-2; 7 bases are a match to TRBD1. The germline CDR1 and CDR2 sequences are SGHDT and YYEEEE. After removal of 6 bases from V and 7 bases from J, the junction contained 9 bases not matched to a gene. CDR3 length: 13 amino acids. The CDR3 protein is CASIEGAGVGYTF. The CDR3 nucleotides read TGTGCCAGCATCGAGGGGGCAGGAGTTGGCTACACCTTC.

A remark on this clone: Additional DNA sequences in this sample encode the identical CDR3. The chain joins TRBV2 to TRBJ2-1, with 7 positions matching TRBD1. CDR3 length: 15 amino acids. Germline CDR1 reads SNHLY; CDR2 reads FYNNEI. The J segment lost 1 base and the V segment lost 6 bases, leaving 6 bases of the junction unmatched. DNA of the CDR3: TGTGCCAGCAGAGGGGACAGAGGGTCCTACAATGAGCAGTTCTTC. It is translated as CASRGDRGSYNEQFF.

This clone is a singleton in its sample. V and J are TRBV28 and TRBJ1-4; D gene unclear. CDR1 and CDR2 from the germline V gene are MDHEN and SYDVKM. V was pared by 3 bases and J by 7 bases, with 15 bases between. This CDR3 region has 15 residues. This chain's CDR3 is CASSFEGGRPEKLFF. As DNA, the CDR3 is TGTGCCAGCAGTTTTGAAGGTGGCCGCCCTGAAAAACTGTTTTTT.

This clone came up once. The same CDR3 arises from other DNA sequences in this sample as well. The CDR3 spells CASSLGGSRETQYF. In DNA, the CDR3 is TGTGCCAGCAGTTTAGGGGGTAGTAGAGAGACCCAGTACTTC. The chain is built from TRBV28 and TRBJ2-5; D may match TRBD1 or TRBD2 (5 bases each). Germline V lookup: CDR1 MDHEN, CDR2 SYDVKM. The CDR3 contains 14 residues. The V end was cut by 2 bases, the J end by 4 bases, with 11 bases between.

The rearrangement joins TRBV9 to TRBJ1-2, with D hard to call. The V and J ends lost 0 bases and 4 bases respectively, with 16 bases between them. There are 16 residues in the CDR3. The germline V gene has CDR1 SGDLS and CDR2 YYNGEE. The CDR3 nucleotides are TGTGCCAGCAGCGTAGCTCTTGATGGGCGAATCTATGGCTACACCTTC. Protein product: CASSVALDGRIYGYTF.

The chain recombines TRBV5-6 with TRBJ2-7, with D possibly matching TRBD1 (5 bases). V was clipped by 0 bases and J by 2 bases, with 12 bases between them. Germline CDR1 and CDR2: SGHDT and YYEEEE. The CDR3 is 15 amino acids. The CDR3 DNA sequence: TGTGCCAGCAGCTTGGGGGCAGGGCGCACCTACGAGCAGTACTTC. This encodes CASSLGAGRTYEQYF.

The chain has TRBV5-5 and TRBJ2-7; TRBD2 might be the D (6 bases). The CDR3 runs 15 residues. V was trimmed by 3 bases and J by 0 bases, leaving 13 bases between them. The germline gives CDR1 SGHKS, CDR2 YYEKEE (reference sequence). In DNA form, the CDR3 reads TGTGCCAGCAGCTCGGAGGGGCCGAGCTCCTACGAGCAGTACTTC. Translation: CASSSEGPSSYEQYF.

The chain employs TRBV4-3 and TRBJ1-2, with D possibly matching TRBD1 (6 bases). The V and J ends lost 1 base and 4 bases respectively, with 16 bases between them. The length of the CDR3 is 16 residues. Germline lookup yields CDR1 LGHNA and CDR2 YSLEER. The CDR3 reads CASSQGTGAYSYGYTF. The DNA for the CDR3 is TGCGCCAGCAGCCAAGGTACGGGGGCTTATAGCTATGGCTACACCTTC.

The V gene is TRBV5-1, the J gene TRBJ2-2, with a possible D match to TRBD2 (6 bases). The CDR3 extends over 15 amino acids. V was pared by 5 bases and J by 0 bases, with 11 bases between. Looked up from germline, CDR1 is SGHRS and CDR2 is YFSETQ. The DNA for the CDR3 is TGCGCCAGCAGGTTAGGGGAGGCGAACACCGGGGAGCTGTTTTTT. It encodes CASRLGEANTGELFF.

The chain has TRBV9 and TRBJ1-3; 8 bases line up with TRBD1. Trimming removed 2 bases from V and 4 bases from J; junction bases left unmatched: 5. Looked up from germline, CDR1 is SGDLS and CDR2 is YYNGEE. CDR3 length: 15 amino acids. The CDR3 sequence: CASSVSGGGGNTIYF. CDR3 DNA: TGTGCCAGCAGCGTCTCAGGGGGCGGCGGAAACACCATATATTTT.

As concerns this clone: Other DNA sequences from this sample encode an identical CDR3 as well. The chain recombines TRBV28 with TRBJ2-6; no clear D. Germline V gene sequence: CDR1 MDHEN, CDR2 SYDVKM. The CDR3 runs 14 residues. Between the trimmed V and J ends, which lost 3 bases and 1 base, there was a span of 4 bases. In nucleotides, the CDR3 is TGTGCCAGCAGTTTCCCGTCTGGGGCCAACGTCCTGACTTTC. This codes for CASSFPSGANVLTF.

The chain carries TRBV27 and TRBJ2-7; 9 positions agree with TRBD1. The CDR3 has 14 residues. Germline CDR1 MNHEY, CDR2 SMNVEV (reference sequence). V trimming: 4 bases; J trimming: 1 base; junction bases outside the gene matches: 2. CDR3 sequence (DNA): TGTGCCAGCAGTTGGGGACAGGGTTCCTACGAGCAGTACTTC. As protein: CASSWGQGSYEQYF.

The chain uses TRBV6-6 and TRBJ2-5; TRBD1 matches at 7 bases. CDR1 is MNHNY and CDR2 is SVGAGI in the germline V gene (reference sequence). The CDR3 contains 14 residues. The V segment lost 6 bases and the J segment 2 bases; nucleotides outside the gene matches: 6. The CDR3 protein is CASRDRRKQETQYF. CDR3 bases: TGTGCCAGCAGGGACAGGCGTAAACAAGAGACCCAGTACTTC.